The rows below give T cell receptor beta chains drawn from one sample of a study of shared clonotypes between healthy human individuals. TCRdb's copy holds only in-frame clones and misses some; the assay was immunoSEQ multiplex PCR. The table includes more than 450,000 clones, more than 65% detected once. The specimen sequenced was PBMCs. The receptors were sampled from a woman between 35 and 50 years old in good health. Some clones in this sample may be carry-over from other donors' samples. Each CDR3 is given with its conserved first and last residue. D genes are given only for firm matches. The size of a clone is reported for some rows only, either as once, few or many, or as a class for expanded clones.

CDR3nt: TGTGCCAGCAGCTTACGGCCCACGGATTCTCTCTCTGGAAACACCATATATTTT
CDR3aa: CASSLRPTDSLSGNTIYF
abundance: NA
d_gene: NA
j_gene: TRBJ1-3
v_gene: TRBV11-2

CDR3nt: TGTGCCTGGACCGCAGGGGCGGGACAGCCCCAGCATTTT
CDR3aa: CAWTAGAGQPQHF
abundance: many
d_gene: NA
j_gene: TRBJ1-5
v_gene: TRBV30

CDR3nt: TGTGCCAGCATAACCGGGACTAGCGGTACCTACGAGCAGTACTTC
CDR3aa: CASITGTSGTYEQYF
abundance: NA
d_gene: TRBD2
j_gene: TRBJ2-7
v_gene: TRBV6-1

CDR3nt: TGTGCCAGCAGACCTACTAGCGGGATCACCTACGAGCAGTACTTC
CDR3aa: CASRPTSGITYEQYF
abundance: NA
d_gene: TRBD2
j_gene: TRBJ2-7
v_gene: TRBV6-1

CDR3nt: TGTGCCAGCAGCGTAGGGCAGGGGAACTATGGCTACACCTTC
CDR3aa: CASSVGQGNYGYTF
abundance: NA
d_gene: NA
j_gene: TRBJ1-2
v_gene: TRBV9

CDR3nt: TGTGCCAGTCTGAGCAGGGCTGGCAATCAGCCCCAGCATTTT
CDR3aa: CASLSRAGNQPQHF
abundance: NA
d_gene: NA
j_gene: TRBJ1-5
v_gene: TRBV19

CDR3nt: TGTGCCACCAGCAGGCGCGATAACACAGATACGCAGTATTTT
CDR3aa: CATSRRDNTDTQYF
abundance: NA
d_gene: NA
j_gene: TRBJ2-3
v_gene: TRBV15

CDR3nt: TGTGCCAGTAGTCTCACCCGGAGCGGGAAGTCGGGCGAGCAGTACTTC
CDR3aa: CASSLTRSGKSGEQYF
abundance: NA
d_gene: TRBD2
j_gene: TRBJ2-7
v_gene: TRBV19

CDR3nt: TGCGCCAGCAGCTTGGCCGTAGCGGGAGGCCCCCAAGAGACCCAGTACTTC
CDR3aa: CASSLAVAGGPQETQYF
abundance: NA
d_gene: TRBD2
j_gene: TRBJ2-5
v_gene: TRBV5-1

CDR3nt: TGTGCCAGCAGTGAGAAGGGACAGGGCTTGTCTAATGAAAAACTGTTTTTT
CDR3aa: CASSEKGQGLSNEKLFF
abundance: once
d_gene: TRBD1
j_gene: TRBJ1-4
v_gene: TRBV2

CDR3nt: TGTGCCAGCAGCCCCCTGACTAGCGGGAGTTCTTATACGCAGTATTTT
CDR3aa: CASSPLTSGSSYTQYF
abundance: few
d_gene: TRBD2
j_gene: TRBJ2-3
v_gene: TRBV14

CDR3nt: TGTGCCAGCGGTATGGTGGGGGAGACCCAGTACTTC
CDR3aa: CASGMVGETQYF
abundance: NA
d_gene: NA
j_gene: TRBJ2-5
v_gene: TRBV6-5

CDR3nt: TGTGCCAGCAGTGCGACAGGGTGGGGTACGGGAGCTTTCTTT
CDR3aa: CASSATGWGTGAFF
abundance: NA
d_gene: TRBD1
j_gene: TRBJ1-1
v_gene: TRBV28

CDR3nt: TGTGCCAGCAGCTTTTTCCCACAGGCAACTAATGAAAAACTGTTTTTT
CDR3aa: CASSFFPQATNEKLFF
abundance: NA
d_gene: NA
j_gene: TRBJ1-4
v_gene: TRBV7-2

CDR3nt: TGTGCCAGTACGGGAGGGGTCAATGAGCAGTTCTTC
CDR3aa: CASTGGVNEQFF
abundance: many
d_gene: TRBD2
j_gene: TRBJ2-1
v_gene: TRBV2

CDR3nt: TGTGCCACCAGCGCATGGGCTTCCTACAATGAGCAGTTCTTC
CDR3aa: CATSAWASYNEQFF
abundance: NA
d_gene: NA
j_gene: TRBJ2-1
v_gene: TRBV15

CDR3nt: TGTGCCAGTAGTAGGTTTCGGCCGGGACCAGCCGGGGATGAGCAGTTCTTC
CDR3aa: CASSRFRPGPAGDEQFF
abundance: NA
d_gene: NA
j_gene: TRBJ2-1
v_gene: TRBV19

CDR3nt: TGTGCCAGCAGCCCGCTGGGAGATACGCAGTATTTT
CDR3aa: CASSPLGDTQYF
abundance: once
d_gene: NA
j_gene: TRBJ2-3
v_gene: TRBV7-2

CDR3nt: TGTGCCAGCAGCTCTTTCACAGGGGCAGCTGAAGCTTTCTTT
CDR3aa: CASSSFTGAAEAFF
abundance: NA
d_gene: TRBD1
j_gene: TRBJ1-1
v_gene: TRBV7-8

CDR3nt: TGTGCCAGCAGTTACGCAGGGTTGGCCACTGAAGCTTTCTTT
CDR3aa: CASSYAGLATEAFF
abundance: NA
d_gene: NA
j_gene: TRBJ1-1
v_gene: TRBV6-5

CDR3nt: TGTGCCACCAGCAAGCGGGAGAGCCGGGCAGATACGCAGTATTTT
CDR3aa: CATSKRESRADTQYF
abundance: NA
d_gene: TRBD2
j_gene: TRBJ2-3
v_gene: TRBV15

CDR3nt: TGTGCCAGCAGCTTTCAGGGGAACACCGGGGAGCTGTTTTTT
CDR3aa: CASSFQGNTGELFF
abundance: NA
d_gene: NA
j_gene: TRBJ2-2
v_gene: TRBV5-4

CDR3nt: TGTGCCAGCAGCTTCACGACAGATTTCACAGATACGCAGTATTTT
CDR3aa: CASSFTTDFTDTQYF
abundance: once
d_gene: NA
j_gene: TRBJ2-3
v_gene: TRBV7-3

CDR3nt: TGCGCCAGCAGCTTGGGGGACAGGGACCACGAGCAGTACTTC
CDR3aa: CASSLGDRDHEQYF
abundance: once
d_gene: TRBD1
j_gene: TRBJ2-7
v_gene: TRBV5-1

CDR3nt: TGCGCCAGCAGCCAACCAAGCGGGAGAGACTACAATGAGCAGTTCTTC
CDR3aa: CASSQPSGRDYNEQFF
abundance: once
d_gene: TRBD2
j_gene: TRBJ2-1
v_gene: TRBV4-1

CDR3nt: TGTGCCAGCAGCTCGGGGACAGGGGGAAACACCATATATTTT
CDR3aa: CASSSGTGGNTIYF
abundance: NA
d_gene: TRBD1
j_gene: TRBJ1-3
v_gene: TRBV7-2